This TCR beta chain was identified during a study of regulatory dendritic cells for organ transplantation. CDR3 length: 15 residues. Germline assignment: CDR1 SEHNR and CDR2 FQNEAQ (reference sequence). V lost 2 bases, J lost 5 bases, and 4 bases stayed unmatched. TCRdb's table, derived via immunoSEQ multiplex PCR, lists solely in-frame clones and lacks some. Of just under 30,000 clones in the sample, 75% to 80% were seen once. This clone showed up just a few times. The chain couples TRBV7-9 to TRBJ2-1; 9 bases line up with TRBD1. Specimen: memory CD4+ T cells from blood. Indicated subset: CD45RO+ memory T cells. The receptor comes from a human donor in good health. CDR3 DNA: TGTGCCAGCAGCTTATGGACAGGGGTACACAATGAGCAGTTCTTC. Its protein product is CASSLWTGVHNEQFF.